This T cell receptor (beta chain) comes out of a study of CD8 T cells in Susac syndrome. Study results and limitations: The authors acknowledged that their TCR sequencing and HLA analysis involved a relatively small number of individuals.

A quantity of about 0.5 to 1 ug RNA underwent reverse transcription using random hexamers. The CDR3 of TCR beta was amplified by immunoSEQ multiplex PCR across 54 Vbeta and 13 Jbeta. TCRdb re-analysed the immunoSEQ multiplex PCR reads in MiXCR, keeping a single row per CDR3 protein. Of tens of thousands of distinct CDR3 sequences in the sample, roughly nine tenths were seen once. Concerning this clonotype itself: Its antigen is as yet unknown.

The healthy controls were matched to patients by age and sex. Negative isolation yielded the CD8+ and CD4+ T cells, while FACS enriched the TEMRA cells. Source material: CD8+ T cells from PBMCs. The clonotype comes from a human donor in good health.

The CDR3 DNA is TGTGCCAGCAGGCTAGCGGGGCAAGAGACCCAGTACTTC. Amino acids: CASRLAGQETQYF. This rearrangement joins TRBV27 to TRBJ2-5; 9 nucleotides agree with TRBD2. Germline V gene data show CDR1 as MNHEY and CDR2 as SMNVEV (reference sequence). The CDR3 extends over 13 amino acids. The V segment lost 6 bases and the J segment 2 bases; nucleotides outside the gene matches: 1.